This TCR beta chain is from a study of T cell responses to AZD1222 COVID-19 vaccine. Broader study findings: Reportedly, close to half of spike-specific TCRs are directed against unmutated variant regions. Baseline seropositivity characterized only six or seven AZD1222 recipients.

The CDR3 covers 17 residues. The V and J ends lost 5 bases and 6 bases, in that order; junction bases with no gene match: 15. The germline V gene has CDR1 LNHDA and CDR2 SQIVND (reference sequence). Here immunoSEQ multiplex PCR was the method, and the copy in TCRdb shows in-frame clones only, minus some. The sample lists roughly 150,000 clones; 85% to 95% were seen once. Points on this clone: The antigen remains unidentified.

The V gene is TRBV19, the J gene TRBJ2-1, with TRBD1 matching over 8 bases. Sequences were derived from peripheral blood, sampled 28 days after the second AZD1222 dose. The sequence was obtained from an adult who received the AZD1222 COVID-19 vaccine. This CDR3 is CASSRRTGLGIGNEQFF. In DNA, the CDR3 is TGTGCCAGTAGTCGTCGGACAGGGTTGGGCATAGGCAATGAGCAGTTCTTC.